The 15 T cell receptor beta chains below come from one sample, sequenced in a study of cytomegalovirus exposure and HLA in healthy donors. Measured with immunoSEQ multiplex PCR; TCRdb has only the in-frame clones, and not every one. The table includes more than 250,000 clones, 87% detected once. The sequencing sample was made of PBMCs. The origin of the receptors is a woman aged 25-40 years in good health and CMV-seropositive.

The chain links TRBV2 to TRBJ1-5; no reliable D call. The ends were cut back, 6 bases at V and 1 base at J, with 10 bases in the middle. The CDR3 has 14 residues. Germline CDR1 and CDR2: SNHLY and FYNNEI. The CDR3 is CASSGQESNQPQHF. The CDR3, as DNA: TGTGCCAGCAGCGGCCAGGAGAGCAATCAGCCCCAGCATTTT.

The V and J genes are TRBV6-1 and TRBJ2-7; D tentatively reads TRBD1 or TRBD2 (5 bases each). The CDR3 runs to 13 residues. V was shortened by 3 bases and J by 6 bases, with 12 bases between the two germline ends. In germline, CDR1 is MNHNS, CDR2 SASEGT. CDR3 amino acids: CASSDGAGGEQYF. CDR3 nucleotide sequence: TGTGCCAGCAGTGATGGGGCGGGTGGCGAGCAGTACTTC.

This rearrangement joins TRBV6-6 to TRBJ1-4; TRBD1 agrees at 8 bases. Germline V gene sequence: CDR1 MNHNY, CDR2 SVGAGI (reference sequence). The trim removed 4 bases at V and 5 bases at J, leaving 6 bases unmatched. The CDR3 sequence is 15 residues long. The CDR3 DNA reads TGTGCCAGCAGTTCCCACGGACAGGGAAATGAAAAACTGTTTTTT. Protein sequence: CASSSHGQGNEKLFF.

The V call is TRBV4-2, the J call TRBJ2-7, with 8 bases matching TRBD1. In germline, CDR1 is LGHNA, CDR2 YNFKEQ. The trim removed 2 bases at V and 5 bases at J, leaving 8 bases unmatched. CDR3 length: 15 amino acids. The CDR3: CASSQSRTGYDEQYF. CDR3 nucleotide sequence: TGTGCCAGCAGCCAATCCCGGACAGGGTACGACGAGCAGTACTTC.

This chain joins TRBV27 and TRBJ2-7; 7 nucleotides line up with TRBD2. Germline CDR1 and CDR2: MNHEY and SMNVEV (reference sequence). The CDR3 is 14 amino acids. Unmatched junction bases numbered 6, after V lost 2 bases and J lost 5 bases. CDR3 sequence reads: CASSLRGAGDEQYF. The DNA of the CDR3 is TGTGCCAGCAGTTTAAGAGGGGCGGGGGACGAGCAGTACTTC.

The chain couples TRBV13 to TRBJ2-7; tentatively, D is TRBD1 or TRBD2 (5 bases each). V shed 4 bases and J shed 2 bases, with 15 bases lying between them. The CDR3 has 15 amino acids. Germline V gene sequence: CDR1 PRHDT, CDR2 FYEKMQ (reference sequence). CDR3 loop: CASSSIARGAYEQYF. CDR3 DNA sequence: TGTGCCAGCAGCTCCATCGCTAGGGGAGCCTACGAGCAGTACTTC.

The CDR3 sequence: CASSLQGLNEQFF. As DNA, the CDR3 is TGTGCCAGCAGCTTACAGGGCCTCAATGAGCAGTTCTTC. The rearrangement joins TRBV11-2 to TRBJ2-1; D is possibly TRBD1 (5 bases). The germline V gene has CDR1 SGHAT and CDR2 FQNNGV. The ends were cut back, 2 bases at V and 6 bases at J, with 8 bases in the middle. The CDR3 totals 13 residues.

The chain joins TRBV4-2 to TRBJ1-3, with D maybe TRBD1 (5 bases). The germline V and J ends were trimmed by 4 bases and 1 base, with 11 bases remaining between them. Germline CDR1 reads LGHNA; CDR2 reads YNFKEQ. This CDR3 spans 15 amino acids. CDR3 in DNA: TGTGCCAGCAGCCGGGTGGGGGAATCTGGAAACACCATATATTTT. It encodes CASSRVGESGNTIYF.

About this clone: Distinct nucleotide sequences in the sample also encode this CDR3. The V and J genes are TRBV30 and TRBJ1-5, with TRBD1 as a possible D gene (6 bases). Looked up from germline, CDR1 is GTSNPN and CDR2 is SVGIG (reference sequence). The germline V and J ends were trimmed by 0 bases and 7 bases, with 7 bases remaining between them. The CDR3 has 12 amino acids. This CDR3 is CAWSVQGQPQHF. The CDR3 region has the DNA TGTGCCTGGAGTGTACAGGGCCAGCCCCAGCATTTT.

This chain uses TRBV7-8 with TRBJ2-6; D tentatively reads TRBD1 or TRBD2 (5 bases each). Per the germline V gene, CDR1 is SGHVS and CDR2 is FQNEAQ. With 2 bases removed from V and 0 bases from J, the gap between germline ends came to 11 bases. The CDR3 has 17 residues. The CDR3 nucleotides are TGTGCCAGCAGCTTATGGGACGTCCCCTCTGGGGCCAACGTCCTGACTTTC. Protein product: CASSLWDVPSGANVLTF. Full variable domain (missing parts from reference TRBV7-8 and TRBJ2-6): GAGVSQSPRYKVAKRGQDVALRCDPISGHVSLFWYQQALGQGPEFLTYFQNEAQLDKSGLPSDRFFAERPEGSVSTLKIQRTQQEDSAVYLCASSLWDVPSGANVLTFGAGSRLTVL.

The chain uses TRBV19 and TRBJ1-2; D ambiguous. The CDR3 is 14 amino acids. Germline loops: CDR1 LNHDA, CDR2 SQIVND (reference sequence). Trimming left V 7 bases short and J 0 bases short, with 12 bases between. CDR3 sequence: CASKRTASNYGYTF. The CDR3 region has the DNA TGTGCCAGTAAAAGGACGGCCTCTAACTATGGCTACACCTTC.

The chain has TRBV2 and TRBJ1-2; TRBD1 matches 8 bases. The germline V gene has CDR1 SNHLY and CDR2 FYNNEI. This CDR3 comprises 13 residues. The V and J ends lost 5 bases and 3 bases, in that order; junction bases with no gene match: 2. For the CDR3, the DNA is TGTGCCAGCAGTCAGACAGGGGACTATGGCTACACCTTC. Translated, it gives CASSQTGDYGYTF.

The chain links TRBV7-6 to TRBJ1-1; maybe TRBD1 (5 bases). Per germline, CDR1 SGHVS and CDR2 FNYEAQ. This CDR3 has 15 amino acids. Between the trimmed V and J ends, which lost 0 bases and 6 bases, there was a span of 14 bases. The CDR3 loop reads CASSLAGLGGAEAFF. CDR3 nucleotide sequence: TGTGCCAGCAGCTTAGCGGGGCTGGGTGGGGCTGAAGCTTTCTTT.

This chain uses TRBV25-1 with TRBJ2-7, with D possibly being TRBD1 or TRBD2 (6 bases each). CDR1 is MGHDK, CDR2 SYGVNS, per germline. The CDR3 is 14 residues long. V lost 2 bases and J lost 3, with 11 bases in between. The CDR3 DNA sequence: TGTGCCAGCAGTGAAAAGGGGGGAGGCTACGAGCAGTACTTC. This gives the protein CASSEKGGGYEQYF.

This sequence joins TRBV21-1 and TRBJ2-1; the table gives TRBD1 as D, unverified against the DNA. TRBV21-1 corresponds to a pseudogene. The CDR3 runs to 18 residues. CDR3 nucleotides: TGTGCCAGCAGCAAAGATCAGGGGGGCCTCGAGTTCTTCAATGAGCAGTTCTTC. It is translated as CASSKDQGGLEFFNEQFF.